This T cell receptor (beta chain) is from a study of beta chain features in type 1 diabetes. CDR3 length: 12 residues. Trimming removed 3 bases from V and 11 bases from J; junction bases left unmatched: 7. Germline assignment: CDR1 SGHNT and CDR2 YYREEE (reference sequence). Study results and caveats: The study found moderately but significantly shorter TCRB CDR3s in all four CD4+ subsets of Type 1 diabetes patients.

Investigators reverse transcribed all isolated RNA, so they sequenced expressed TCRB transcripts. Method: immunoSEQ multiplex PCR; TCRdb's copy keeps in-frame clones and lacks some. The data contain more than 550,000 clones, about 14% of them singletons. A remark on this clone: The antigen remains unidentified.

The chain combines TRBV5-4 with TRBJ1-2; 7 bases map to TRBD1. This sequence originates from a man between 18 and 35 years old with type 1 diabetes. What was sequenced was naive CD4+ T cells from blood. The CDR3 DNA is TGTGCCAGCAGCTCGCCGGACAGGCGATACACCTTC. Translation: CASSSPDRRYTF.